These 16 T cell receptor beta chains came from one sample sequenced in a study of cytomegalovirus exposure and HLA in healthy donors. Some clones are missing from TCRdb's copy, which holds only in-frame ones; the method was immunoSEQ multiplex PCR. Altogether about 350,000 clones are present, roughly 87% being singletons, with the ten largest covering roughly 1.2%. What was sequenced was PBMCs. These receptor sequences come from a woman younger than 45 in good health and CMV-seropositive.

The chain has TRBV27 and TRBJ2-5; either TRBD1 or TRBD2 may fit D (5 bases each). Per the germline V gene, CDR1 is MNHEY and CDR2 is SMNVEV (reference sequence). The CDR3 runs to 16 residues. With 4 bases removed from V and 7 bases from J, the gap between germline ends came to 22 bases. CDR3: CASSSRDGLPGWTQYF. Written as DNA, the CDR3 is TGTGCCAGCAGTTCCCGGGACGGACTCCCCGGTTGGACCCAGTACTTC.

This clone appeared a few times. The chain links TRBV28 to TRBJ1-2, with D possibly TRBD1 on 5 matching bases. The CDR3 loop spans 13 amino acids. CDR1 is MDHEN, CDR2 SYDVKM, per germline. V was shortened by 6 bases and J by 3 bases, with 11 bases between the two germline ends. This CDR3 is CASSLETDYGYTF. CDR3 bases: TGTGCCAGCAGCCTGGAGACAGACTATGGCTACACCTTC.

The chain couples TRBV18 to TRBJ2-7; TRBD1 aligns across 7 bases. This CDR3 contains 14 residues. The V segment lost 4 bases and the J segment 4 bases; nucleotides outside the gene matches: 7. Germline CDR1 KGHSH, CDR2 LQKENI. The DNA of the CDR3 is TGTGCCAGCTCACTAAAGGGGGCTCAATACGAGCAGTACTTC. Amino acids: CASSLKGAQYEQYF.

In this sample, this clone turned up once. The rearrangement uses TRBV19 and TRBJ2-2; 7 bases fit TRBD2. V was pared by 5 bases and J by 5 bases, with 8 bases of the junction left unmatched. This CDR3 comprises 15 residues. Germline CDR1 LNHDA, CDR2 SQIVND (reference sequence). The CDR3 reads CASSPKAGLTGELFF. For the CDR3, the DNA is TGTGCCAGTAGTCCCAAAGCGGGGTTGACCGGGGAGCTGTTTTTT.

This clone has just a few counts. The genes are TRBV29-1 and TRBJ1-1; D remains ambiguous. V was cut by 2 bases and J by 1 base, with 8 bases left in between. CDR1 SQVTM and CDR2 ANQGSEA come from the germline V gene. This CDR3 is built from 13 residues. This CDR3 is CSVELNRNTEAFF. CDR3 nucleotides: TGCAGCGTTGAACTAAATAGGAACACTGAAGCTTTCTTT.

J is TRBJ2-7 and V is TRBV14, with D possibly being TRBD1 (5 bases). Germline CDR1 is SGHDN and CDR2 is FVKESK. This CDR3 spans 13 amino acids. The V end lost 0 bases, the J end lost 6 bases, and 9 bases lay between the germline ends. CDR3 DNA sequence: TGTGCCAGCAGCCAAGAATTTGACAGCGAGCAGTACTTC. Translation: CASSQEFDSEQYF.

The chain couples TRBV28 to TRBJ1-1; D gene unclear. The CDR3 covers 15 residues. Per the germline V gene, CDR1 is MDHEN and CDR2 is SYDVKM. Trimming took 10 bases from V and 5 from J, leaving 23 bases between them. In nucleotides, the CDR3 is TGTGCCACCGTCCGAAAACTTATATCGGGGACTGAAGCTTTCTTT. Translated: CATVRKLISGTEAFF.

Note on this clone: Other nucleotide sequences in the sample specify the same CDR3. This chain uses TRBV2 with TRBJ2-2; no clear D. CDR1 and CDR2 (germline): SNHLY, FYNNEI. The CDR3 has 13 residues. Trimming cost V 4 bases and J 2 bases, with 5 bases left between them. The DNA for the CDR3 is TGTGCCAGCAGTGTACACAACACCGGGGAGCTGTTTTTT. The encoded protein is CASSVHNTGELFF.

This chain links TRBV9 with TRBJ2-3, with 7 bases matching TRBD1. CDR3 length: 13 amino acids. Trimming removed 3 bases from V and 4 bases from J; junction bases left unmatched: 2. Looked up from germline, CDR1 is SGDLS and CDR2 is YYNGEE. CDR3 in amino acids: CASSAGGADTQYF. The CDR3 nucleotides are TGTGCCAGCAGCGCAGGGGGTGCAGATACGCAGTATTTT. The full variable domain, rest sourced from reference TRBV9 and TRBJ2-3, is DSGVTQTPKHLITATGQRVTLRCSPRSGDLSVYWYQQSLDQGLQFLIQYYNGEERAKGNILERFSAQQFPDLHSELNLSSLELGDSALYFCASSAGGADTQYFGPGTRLTVL.

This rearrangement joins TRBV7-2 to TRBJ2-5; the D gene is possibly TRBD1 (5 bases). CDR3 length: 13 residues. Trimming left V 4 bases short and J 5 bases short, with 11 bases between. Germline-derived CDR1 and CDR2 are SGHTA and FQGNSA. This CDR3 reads CASSSGAYETQYF. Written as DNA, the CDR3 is TGTGCCAGCAGCTCTGGGGCGTATGAGACCCAGTACTTC. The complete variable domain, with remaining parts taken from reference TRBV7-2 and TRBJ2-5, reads GAGVSQSPSNKVTEKGKDVELRCDPISGHTALYWYRQSLGQGLEFLIYFQGNSAPDKSGLPSDRFSAERTGGSVSTLTIQRTQQEDSAVYLCASSSGAYETQYFGPGTRLLVL.

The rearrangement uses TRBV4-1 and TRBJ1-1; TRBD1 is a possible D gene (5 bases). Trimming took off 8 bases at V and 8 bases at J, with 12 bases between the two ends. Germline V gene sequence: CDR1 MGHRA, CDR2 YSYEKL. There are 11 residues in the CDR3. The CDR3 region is CASGEGWEAFF. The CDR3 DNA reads TGCGCCAGCGGAGAGGGGTGGGAAGCTTTCTTT.

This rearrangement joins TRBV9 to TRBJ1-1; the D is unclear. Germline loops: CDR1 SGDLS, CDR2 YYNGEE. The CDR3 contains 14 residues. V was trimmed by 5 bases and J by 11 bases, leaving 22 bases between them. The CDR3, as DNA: TGTGCCAGCAGGGAGCCGGGAAAGGACCTTGGGGCTTTCTTT. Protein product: CASREPGKDLGAFF.

CDR3 nucleotide sequence: TGTGCCAGCAGCTCCAGACAGGGCCAAGAGACCCAGTACTTC. This translates into CASSSRQGQETQYF. The chain employs TRBV27 and TRBJ2-5; 7 bases map to TRBD1. The CDR3 consists of 14 residues. The junction had 5 bases not matched to a gene; V was cut back by 6 bases and J by 1 base. Germline V gene lookup returns CDR1 MNHEY and CDR2 SMNVEV (reference sequence).

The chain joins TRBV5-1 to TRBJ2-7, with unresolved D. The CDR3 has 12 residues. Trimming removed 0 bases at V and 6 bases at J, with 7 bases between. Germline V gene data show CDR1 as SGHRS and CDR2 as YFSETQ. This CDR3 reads CASSLEGIEQYF. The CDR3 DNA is TGCGCCAGCAGCTTGGAGGGCATCGAGCAGTACTTC. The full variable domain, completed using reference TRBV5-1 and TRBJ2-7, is KAGVTQTPRYLIKTRGQQVTLSCSPISGHRSVSWYQQTPGQGLQFLFEYFSETQRNKGNFPGRFSGRQFSNSRSEMNVSTLELGDSALYLCASSLEGIEQYFGPGTRLTVT.

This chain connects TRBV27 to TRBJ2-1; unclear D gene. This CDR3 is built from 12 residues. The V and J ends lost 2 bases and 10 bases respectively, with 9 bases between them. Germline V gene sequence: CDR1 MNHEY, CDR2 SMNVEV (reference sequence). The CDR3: CASSLGVGEQFF. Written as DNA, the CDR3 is TGTGCCAGCAGTTTAGGGGTGGGGGAGCAGTTCTTC.

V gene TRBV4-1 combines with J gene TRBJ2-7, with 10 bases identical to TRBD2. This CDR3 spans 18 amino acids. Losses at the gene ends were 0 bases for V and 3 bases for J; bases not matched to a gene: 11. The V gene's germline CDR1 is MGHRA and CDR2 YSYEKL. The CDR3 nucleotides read TGCGCCAGCAGCCAAGAACCCATTAGCGGGGGGTTCAGCTACGAGCAGTACTTC. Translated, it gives CASSQEPISGGFSYEQYF.